The rows below give T cell receptor beta chains drawn from one sample of a study of T-cell memory formation after mild COVID-19. Each CDR3 protein gets one entry after TCRdb re-called the 5' RACE reads with MiXCR. This table holds approximately 250,000 distinct CDR3 sequences, over 15% found once. Sequenced sample: PBMCs or a T cell subset sorted from them (not recorded which). These receptor sequences come from a man younger than 35 who had mild COVID-19 (a few samples of this study predate the infection). Cell type and time point are not known. Each CDR3 is given with its conserved first and last residue. The D gene is left open where the match is weak. Where a row states a size, it is once, few, many or the class of an expanded clone; other rows omit it.

clone_size	d_call	v_call	j_call	cdr3_nt	cdr3_aa
-	-	TRBV5-1	TRBJ1-6	TGCGCCAGCAGCTTGGCCCCGGACAGACCAAATTCACCCCTCCACTTT	CASSLAPDRPNSPLHF
few	-	TRBV19	TRBJ1-4	TGTGCCAGTACACGCCAGAGGGGGGAAAAACTGTTTTTT	CASTRQRGEKLFF
-	TRBD1	TRBV7-2	TRBJ1-3	TGTGCCAGCAGCCGGCAGACAGGGACTTCTGGAAACACCATATATTTT	CASSRQTGTSGNTIYF
-	-	TRBV29-1	TRBJ1-2	TGCAGCGTTGAGCGGCGGCTCGCGGCTAACTATGGCTACACCTTC	CSVERRLAANYGYTF
few	TRBD1	TRBV6-5	TRBJ1-5	TGTGCCAGCAGCCCTGGGACAGCTACCTTCAATCAGCCCCAGCATTTT	CASSPGTATFNQPQHF
-	-	TRBV7-9	TRBJ2-1	TGTGCCAGCAGCTTAGAACTAGCCGCCGTGCAGTTCTTC	CASSLELAAVQFF
-	-	TRBV20-1	TRBJ1-2	TGCAGTGCTAGAGTGGGGGGCTATGGCTACACCTTC	CSARVGGYGYTF
few	-	TRBV19	TRBJ1-1	TGTGCCAGTAGTATCGGGCAATGGGAAACTGAAGCTTTCTTT	CASSIGQWETEAFF
-	TRBD2	TRBV27	TRBJ2-3	TGTGCCAGCAGTTTTGTTGGCGGGGGTCCCCCAGATACGCAGTATTTT	CASSFVGGGPPDTQYF
-	-	TRBV3-1	TRBJ2-2	TGTGCCAGCAGCCAAGGGCGAGTGGAGGCCGGGGAGCTGTTTTTT	CASSQGRVEAGELFF
-	-	TRBV4-3	TRBJ1-6	TGCGCCAGCAGCCAAGACCGGGTGTCTTCTAATTCACCCCTCCACTTT	CASSQDRVSSNSPLHF
-	TRBD1	TRBV9	TRBJ2-1	TGTGCCAGCAGCGTAGTGGCGGGACAGGGGTACAATGAGCAGTTCTTC	CASSVVAGQGYNEQFF
-	TRBD2	TRBV20-1	TRBJ2-2	TGCAGTGCTAGACCTAGCGGGGGGCGAAACGGGGAGCTGTTTTTT	CSARPSGGRNGELFF
few	-	TRBV20-1	TRBJ1-4	TGCAGTGCTAGCAGGGGTGAAGAAAAACTGTTTTTT	CSASRGEEKLFF
-	-	TRBV6-5	TRBJ1-6	TGTGCCAGCAGTTACGGGGCCGCTCAAACATCCCTCCACTTT	CASSYGAAQTSLHF
few	TRBD2	TRBV4-1	TRBJ2-7	TGCGCCAGCAGCCAAGACACTAGCGCCTCCTACGAGCAGTACTTC	CASSQDTSASYEQYF
few	-	TRBV6-5	TRBJ1-6	TGTGCCAGCCGTCCGGGAAATTCACCCCTCCACTTT	CASRPGNSPLHF
-	-	TRBV7-9	TRBJ2-3	TGTGCCAGCAGCCTGGGAATGGACACAGATACGCAGTATTTT	CASSLGMDTDTQYF
-	-	TRBV6-4	TRBJ2-1	TGTGCCAGCAGTGACCCCGGTAGGGCCAATGAGCAGTTCTTC	CASSDPGRANEQFF